Reported below is one T cell receptor beta chain. Its antigen is unidentified. A library prepared for alpha chains yielded this beta chain as an off-target read; its size is of little meaning. This sample's time point: sample taken at primary tumor resection. Unsorted tumor, nontumor lung tissue or cryopreserved PBMC supplied the whole RNA. This sample was included in a study of spatial heterogeneity in lung cancer. Study-wide results and caveats: Ubiquitous expanded tumor TCRs surfaced in blood more at resection than they did at follow-up.

From the 5' RACE reads, TCRdb called clonotypes with MiXCR, one entry per CDR3 protein. The data contain around 4,100 distinct CDR3 sequences, about 48% of them singletons. This sequence was found in a female donor with early-stage non-small cell lung cancer. The material was PBMCs, obtained at surgery.

The CDR3 DNA follows: TGTGCCAGCAGCTTAGATAAGGGCTCCTATAATTCACCCCTCCACTTT. It yields the protein CASSLDKGSYNSPLHF. This chain links TRBV7-2 with TRBJ1-6, with D hard to call. This CDR3 is built from 16 residues. Trimming took off 1 base at V and 0 bases at J, with 7 bases between the two ends. CDR1 is SGHTA, CDR2 FQGNSA, per germline.